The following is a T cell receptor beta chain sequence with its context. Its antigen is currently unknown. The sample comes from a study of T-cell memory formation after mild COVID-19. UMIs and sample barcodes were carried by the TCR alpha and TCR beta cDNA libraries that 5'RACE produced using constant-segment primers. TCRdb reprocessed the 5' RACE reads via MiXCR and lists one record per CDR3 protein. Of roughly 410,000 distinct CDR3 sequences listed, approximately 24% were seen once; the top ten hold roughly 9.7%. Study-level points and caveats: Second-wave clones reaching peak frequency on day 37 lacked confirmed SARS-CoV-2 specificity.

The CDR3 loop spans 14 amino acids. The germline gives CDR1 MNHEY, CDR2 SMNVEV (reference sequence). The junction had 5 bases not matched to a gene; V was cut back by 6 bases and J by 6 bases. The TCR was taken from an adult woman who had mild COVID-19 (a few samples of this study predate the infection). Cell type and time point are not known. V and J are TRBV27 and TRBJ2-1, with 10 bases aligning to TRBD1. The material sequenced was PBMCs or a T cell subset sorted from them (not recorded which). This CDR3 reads CASSWTGGGNEQFF. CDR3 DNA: TGTGCCAGCAGCTGGACAGGGGGGGGCAATGAGCAGTTCTTC.